These 21 T cell receptor beta chains came from one sample sequenced in a study of beta chain features in type 1 diabetes. The investigators reverse transcribed all of the isolated RNA, so they sequenced expressed TCRB transcripts. Sequenced by immunoSEQ multiplex PCR; TCRdb stores in-frame clones only, minus some. The profile shows 70,000 to 90,000 clones, roughly 34% of them singletons. The sequenced sample was stem cell memory CD4+ T cells from blood. The receptors shown here come from a woman aged 18 to 35 in good health.

CDR3 sequence (DNA): TGTGCCAGCAGTTACTCGAGAGCGGGGGATACCTACGAGCAGTACTTC. This gives the protein CASSYSRAGDTYEQYF. The V call is TRBV6-5, the J call TRBJ2-7; 8 bases align to TRBD2. The trim removed 0 bases at V and 2 bases at J, leaving 6 bases unmatched. From germline, CDR1 is MNHEY and CDR2 SVGAGI. This CDR3 has 16 amino acids.

Points on this clone: The same CDR3 arises from other DNA sequences in this sample as well. The CDR3 here is CASSSGTGRNTGELFF. Written as DNA, the CDR3 is TGTGCCAGCAGTTCCGGGACAGGGAGGAACACCGGGGAGCTGTTTTTT. The chain carries TRBV11-3 and TRBJ2-2, with 9 bases fitting TRBD1. V was pared by 6 bases and J by 1 base, with 6 bases of the junction left unmatched. From germline, CDR1 is SGHNT and CDR2 YENEEA. The CDR3 covers 16 residues. Combining the CDR3 with reference TRBV11-3 and TRBJ2-2 gives the whole variable domain EAGVVQSPRYKIIEKKQPVAFWCNPISGHNTLYWYLQNLGQGPELLIRYENEEAVDDSQLPKDRFSAERLKGVDSTLKIQPAELGDSAVYLCASSSGTGRNTGELFFGEGSRLTVL.

The chain uses TRBV7-9 and TRBJ1-5, with D maybe TRBD1 (5 bases). Per germline, CDR1 SEHNR and CDR2 FQNEAQ (reference sequence). V was shortened by 5 bases and J by 7 bases, with 12 bases between the two germline ends. The CDR3 loop spans 13 amino acids. As DNA, the CDR3 is TGTGCCAGCAGCGGCGGGGACTTACAGCCCCAGCATTTT. Translation: CASSGGDLQPQHF.

This clone turned up a few times. CDR3 in DNA: TGTGCCAGCAGCTCCAGACTAGCGGGAGCCCCAGAGACCCAGTACTTC. This codes for CASSSRLAGAPETQYF. The genes are TRBV11-2 and TRBJ2-5, with TRBD2 identical over 12 bases. The CDR3 length is 16 residues. The ends lost 4 bases at V and 4 bases at J; junction bases unmatched: 7. Germline V lookup: CDR1 SGHAT, CDR2 FQNNGV.

The chain is built from TRBV6-5 and TRBJ2-7; weak D call: TRBD2 (5 bases). V was trimmed by 0 bases and J by 2 bases, leaving 11 bases between them. The CDR3 sequence is 15 residues long. Germline CDR1 and CDR2: MNHEY and SVGAGI. CDR3 amino acids: CASSYSGLPTYEQYF. The CDR3 DNA is TGTGCCAGCAGTTACTCCGGACTCCCTACCTACGAGCAGTACTTC.

The chain is built from TRBV20-1 and TRBJ2-3; D possibly corresponds to TRBD2 (6 bases). Looked up from germline, CDR1 is DFQATT and CDR2 is SNEGSKA (reference sequence). CDR3 length: 11 amino acids. Trimming removed 3 bases at V and 6 bases at J, with 7 bases between. This chain's CDR3 is CSARAGDTQYF. CDR3 nucleotides: TGCAGTGCTAGGGCGGGGGATACGCAGTATTTT.

The chain joins TRBV19 to TRBJ1-1, with a possible D match to TRBD1 (5 bases). V shed 5 bases and J shed 4 bases, with 20 bases lying between them. The CDR3 contains 16 residues. Looked up from germline, CDR1 is LNHDA and CDR2 is SQIVND (reference sequence). The CDR3 DNA reads as TGTGCCAGTAGTCCCCGGATAGGGGAAATTTCCACTGAAGCTTTCTTT. Translation: CASSPRIGEISTEAFF.

The gene calls are TRBV19 and TRBJ2-6; D is possibly TRBD1 (5 bases). Germline assignment: CDR1 LNHDA and CDR2 SQIVND (reference sequence). V shed 3 bases and J shed 1 base, with 10 bases lying between them. This CDR3 is 16 amino acids long. The CDR3 here is CASSIARVSGANVLTF. CDR3 nucleotide sequence: TGTGCCAGTAGTATTGCCAGGGTTTCTGGGGCCAACGTCCTGACTTTC.

The table lists this clone with a few counts. The V gene is TRBV28, the J gene TRBJ1-2; no clear D. The V end lost 7 bases, the J end lost 10 bases, and 22 bases lay between the germline ends. Germline lookup yields CDR1 MDHEN and CDR2 SYDVKM. CDR3 length equals 14 residues. The CDR3 DNA reads TGTGCCAGCAACGGTTTCCCTCCGTACCCCGTCTACACCTTC. Its protein product is CASNGFPPYPVYTF.

The V call is TRBV7-2, the J call TRBJ2-5, with unresolved D. Germline V gene sequence: CDR1 SGHTA, CDR2 FQGNSA. The CDR3 is 13 residues long. V was shortened by 1 base and J by 5 bases, with 8 bases between the two germline ends. The CDR3 protein is CASSLGSLETQYF. CDR3 DNA sequence: TGTGCCAGCAGCTTAGGGAGCTTGGAGACCCAGTACTTC. Full variable domain (outside the CDR3, taken from reference TRBV7-2 and TRBJ2-5): GAGVSQSPSNKVTEKGKDVELRCDPISGHTALYWYRQSLGQGLEFLIYFQGNSAPDKSGLPSDRFSAERTGGSVSTLTIQRTQQEDSAVYLCASSLGSLETQYFGPGTRLLVL.

The rearrangement uses TRBV7-2 and TRBJ2-7, with 9 positions matching TRBD1. CDR3 length: 15 residues. Germline values: CDR1 SGHTA, CDR2 FQGNSA. With 1 base clipped from V and 4 bases from J, the junction kept 5 bases outside the gene matches. CDR3 coding DNA: TGTGCCAGCAGCTTAGTACAGGGGGCCGAGTACGAGCAGTACTTC. Translated, it gives CASSLVQGAEYEQYF.

This clone has a handful of counts. The chain is built from TRBV25-1 and TRBJ2-7, with D unclear. The CDR3 is made up of 13 amino acids. V was clipped by 6 bases and J by 0 bases, with 9 bases between them. The germline V gene has CDR1 MGHDK and CDR2 SYGVNS. CDR3 DNA: TGTGCCAGCAGCCGCCCTAGCTCCTACGAGCAGTACTTC. Amino acids: CASSRPSSYEQYF.

The V and J genes are TRBV9 and TRBJ2-7; weak D call: TRBD2 (6 bases). Trimming removed 3 bases from V and 2 bases from J, with 15 bases in between. The CDR3 covers 15 residues. Germline loops: CDR1 SGDLS, CDR2 YYNGEE. CDR3 region: CASSAGATHAYEQYF. The CDR3 DNA is TGTGCCAGCAGCGCGGGAGCGACCCACGCCTACGAGCAGTACTTC.

The chain joins TRBV30 to TRBJ1-4; D gene ambiguous. The CDR3 is 15 residues long. V was shortened by 2 bases and J by 3 bases, with 13 bases between the two germline ends. Germline V lookup: CDR1 GTSNPN, CDR2 SVGIG (reference sequence). CDR3 DNA sequence: TGTGCCTGGAGTACCCCGTCCCAGTCTAATGAAAAACTGTTTTTT. Translated, it gives CAWSTPSQSNEKLFF.

The gene calls are TRBV10-3 and TRBJ1-1; D unclear. This CDR3 contains 14 residues. Germline CDR1 reads ENHRY; CDR2 reads SYGVKD. The germline V and J ends were trimmed by 2 bases and 4 bases, with 11 bases remaining between them. The CDR3 coding sequence is TGTGCCATCAGTGAGAGGCAGGCCGCCACTGAAGCTTTCTTT. Protein product: CAISERQAATEAFF.

This clone was seen a handful of times. V usage is TRBV6-5 and J usage is TRBJ1-2; 7 nucleotides agree with TRBD1. V gave up 4 bases and J gave up 6 bases; unmatched junction bases: 5. The germline gives CDR1 MNHEY, CDR2 SVGAGI. The length of the CDR3 is 13 residues. The CDR3 loop reads CASSSRGNDGYTF. The CDR3 DNA follows: TGTGCCAGCAGTTCCAGGGGGAACGATGGCTACACCTTC.

This chain links TRBV7-8 with TRBJ2-3, with D possibly matching TRBD2 (6 bases). V was clipped by 1 base and J by 4 bases, with 18 bases between them. Germline CDR1 reads SGHVS; CDR2 reads FQNEAQ. The CDR3 length is 17 residues. CDR3 nucleotides: TGTGCCAGCAGCTTAGTAGGGGATTCGACGGGGGCAGATACGCAGTATTTT. It encodes CASSLVGDSTGADTQYF.

The gene calls are TRBV23-1 and TRBJ2-7, with D perhaps TRBD2 (6 bases). TRBV23-1 is an ORF for which the function is uncertain. V lost 2 bases and J 3 bases, leaving 14 bases between the germline ends. The CDR3 is made up of 15 amino acids. CDR3 DNA sequence: TGCGCCAGCAGTCAACCCCCCTTGGGGGGCTACGAGCAGTACTTC. Amino acids: CASSQPPLGGYEQYF.

This clone was counted a few times. CDR3 in amino acids: CASATGALANYGYTF. CDR3 coding DNA: TGTGCCAGCGCGACAGGGGCCCTCGCTAACTATGGCTACACCTTC. V and J are TRBV19 and TRBJ1-2; TRBD1 aligns across 8 bases. Per the germline V gene, CDR1 is LNHDA and CDR2 is SQIVND (reference sequence). The CDR3 runs 15 residues. The V and J ends lost 9 bases and 0 bases, in that order; junction bases with no gene match: 9.

The chain combines TRBV9 with TRBJ1-3; 7 positions agree with TRBD1. The V segment lost 7 bases and the J segment 0 bases; nucleotides outside the gene matches: 4. This CDR3 has 14 residues. CDR1 is SGDLS, CDR2 YYNGEE, per germline. The CDR3 protein is CASARDSSGNTIYF. CDR3 nucleotides: TGTGCCAGCGCCCGGGACAGCTCTGGAAACACCATATATTTT.

This clone was seen more than once but under ten times. V gene TRBV10-3 combines with J gene TRBJ2-5; D is possibly TRBD2 (6 bases). The germline V and J ends were trimmed by 4 bases and 2 bases, with 8 bases remaining between them. The CDR3 length is 13 residues. The germline CDR1 and CDR2 sequences are ENHRY and SYGVKD. CDR3 loop: CAISVEGQETQYF. The DNA for the CDR3 is TGTGCCATCAGTGTGGAGGGTCAAGAGACCCAGTACTTC.